This T cell receptor (beta chain) came from a study of control samples from healthy donors and cancer patients. Sequencing used immunoSEQ multiplex PCR; TCRdb keeps in-frame clones, though not all of them. The sample includes under 150,000 clones, 80% to 90% of them seen just once. The V gene's germline CDR1 is SGHRS and CDR2 YFSETQ. Trimming pared 0 bases from V and 7 bases from J, leaving 17 bases between. This CDR3 comprises 16 residues. V gene TRBV5-1 combines with J gene TRBJ2-1, with D perhaps matching TRBD2 (7 bases). The sequence was collected from a woman aged 50 to 60 with colorectal cancer. The specimen sequenced was PBMCs. The CDR3 loop is CASSLGLVRGANEQFF. The DNA for the CDR3 is TGCGCCAGCAGCTTGGGGTTAGTACGGGGGGCTAATGAGCAGTTCTTC.